This T cell receptor (beta chain) was identified in a study of human T cells and chemical hapten exposure. Looking at the study overall: 0.01% DPC was applied to the upper back in patch tests, which were read at 6 days.

The library tagged each cDNA molecule with unique molecular identifiers. Each CDR3 protein is one row after TCRdb ran MiXCR on the RACE reads. The table includes tens of thousands of distinct CDR3 sequences, roughly a tenth detected once. Time point indicated: patch test 1, 2 weeks after DPC sensitization. As for treatment: therapeutic diphenylcyclopropenone sensitization with weekly scalp DPC. Whole blood that had not been fractionated was the source of extracted total RNA. Germline V gene lookup returns CDR1 DFQATT and CDR2 SNEGSKA (reference sequence). Trimming stripped 5 bases from V and 7 bases from J, with 8 bases between. The CDR3 loop spans 11 amino acids. This clonotype was seen a handful of times.

V and J are TRBV20-1 and TRBJ2-2; possible D gene TRBD2, 5 bases. Sequencing was performed on whole blood, taken in connection with sensitization to the hapten diphenylcyclopropenone (DPC). The sequence was collected from a man aged 35-49 years with alopecia areata. Some clones in this sample may be carry-over from other donors' samples. The CDR3 DNA follows: TGCAGTGCTCGCCGGGACGGGGAGCTGTTTTTT. Amino acid sequence: CSARRDGELFF.